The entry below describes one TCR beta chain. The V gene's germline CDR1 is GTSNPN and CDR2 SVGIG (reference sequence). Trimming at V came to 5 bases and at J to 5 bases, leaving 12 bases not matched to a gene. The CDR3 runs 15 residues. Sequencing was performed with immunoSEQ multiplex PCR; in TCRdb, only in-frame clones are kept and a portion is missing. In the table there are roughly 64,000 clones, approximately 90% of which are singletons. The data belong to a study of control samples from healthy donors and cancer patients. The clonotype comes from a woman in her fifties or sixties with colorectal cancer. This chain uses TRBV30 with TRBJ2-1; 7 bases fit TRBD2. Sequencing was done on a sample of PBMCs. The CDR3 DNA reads TGTGCCTGGGGAGGCCCCGGGACTATAGACAATGAGCAGTTCTTC. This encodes CAWGGPGTIDNEQFF.